This T cell receptor beta chain comes out of a study of blood T cell repertoires in COVID-19. At the level of the study: Collection of acute and convalescent COVID-19 samples took place in the United States, Italy and Spain. PBMCs, B-cell-depleted T cells, or T cells were the source of the cDNA or gDNA that made up the material.

Trimming stripped 5 bases from V and 2 bases from J, with 16 bases between. The CDR3 runs to 15 residues. From germline, CDR1 is GTSNPN and CDR2 SVGIG (reference sequence). Original handling: Estimation of nucleated cell counts was performed using reference gene primer amplification. Clones were sequenced by immunoSEQ multiplex PCR, and TCRdb holds only the in-frame ones, with some missing. V and J calls and clone size are given by that table; D and trimming were obtained from the DNA. The table shows roughly 95,000 clones, with around 80% occurring only once. The sequenced sample consisted of peripheral blood. This TCR was sampled from a man older than 75 with acute or convalescent COVID-19. V usage is TRBV30 and J usage is TRBJ1-5, with D possibly matching TRBD1 (6 bases). Written as DNA, the CDR3 is TGTGCCTGGGGAACACAGGGTTTTGGCAATCAGCCCCAGCATTTT. Translating gives CAWGTQGFGNQPQHF.